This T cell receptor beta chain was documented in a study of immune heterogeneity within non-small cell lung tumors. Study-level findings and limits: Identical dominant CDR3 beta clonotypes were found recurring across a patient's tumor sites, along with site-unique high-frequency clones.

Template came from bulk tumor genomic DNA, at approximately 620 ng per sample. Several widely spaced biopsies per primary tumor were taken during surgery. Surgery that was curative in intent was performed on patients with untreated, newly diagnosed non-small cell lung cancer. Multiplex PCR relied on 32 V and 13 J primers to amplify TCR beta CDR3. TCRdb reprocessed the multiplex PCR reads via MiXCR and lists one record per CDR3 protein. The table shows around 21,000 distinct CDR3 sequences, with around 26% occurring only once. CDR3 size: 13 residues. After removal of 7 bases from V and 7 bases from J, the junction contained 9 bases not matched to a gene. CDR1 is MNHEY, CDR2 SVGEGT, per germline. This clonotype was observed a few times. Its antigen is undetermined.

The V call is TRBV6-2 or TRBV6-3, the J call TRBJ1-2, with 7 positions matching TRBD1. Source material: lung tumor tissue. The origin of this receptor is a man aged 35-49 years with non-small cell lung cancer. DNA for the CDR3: TGTGCCAGCACTGACCCAGGGGGGTTTGGCTACACCTTC. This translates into CASTDPGGFGYTF.